The entry below describes one T cell receptor (beta chain). Its antigen is unknown. Every patient underwent thyroid surgery untreated. These data come from a study of metastatic and nonmetastatic thyroid tumors. At the level of the study: Repertoire comparisons spanned blood and tumor or nodule tissue from malignant and benign thyroid patients. Study-wide results and limits: Within blood and tumor, benign nodules reportedly had significantly lower TCR beta diversity than malignant thyroid tumors did.

Per the authors' pipeline: The distant-metastasis classifier for papillary thyroid cancer was built from CDR3 differences across clinicopathological groups. From the PCR reads, TCRdb re-called clones with MiXCR. The V and J calls follow TCRdb's processing rather than the paper's. Of more than 4,000 clones in the sample, approximately 18% were seen once. Between the trimmed V and J ends, which lost 5 bases and 6 bases, there was a span of 11 bases. The CDR3 has 13 residues. The germline V gene encodes CDR1 MNHNS and CDR2 SASEGT. The sequencing sample was made of adjacent normal tissue. The sequence came from a male donor with papillary thyroid cancer or a benign thyroid nodule (not recorded which). Some clones in this sample may be carry-over from other donors' samples. This chain joins TRBV6-1 and TRBJ2-1; a weak D match, TRBD1 (5 bases). The CDR3 protein is CASSQGSVNEQFF. The DNA for the CDR3 is TGTGCCAGCAGTCAGGGATCCGTCAATGAGCAGTTCTTC.